One and the same sample provided the 9 T cell receptor beta chains below, sequenced in a study of tumor and adjacent non-tumor tissue in lung cancer. TCRbeta libraries were built with three rounds of nested PCR, modified from ARM-PCR. TCRdb reprocessed the multiplex PCR reads via MiXCR and lists one record per CDR3 protein. The sample comprises approximately 110,000 distinct CDR3 sequences, about 65% of which are singletons, and 19% rests with the top ten. The template was RNA from unsorted bulk tissue. This non-tumor lung sample came from over 3 cm beyond the tumor edge. The sequenced material came from distant non-tumor lung tissue. These receptor sequences come from a man aged 60 to 75 with non-small cell lung cancer.

This clonotype was found a few times. The genes are TRBV20-1 and TRBJ1-2; no clear D. Trimming removed 1 base at V and 2 bases at J, with 11 bases between. The CDR3 is 14 residues long. From germline, CDR1 is DFQATT and CDR2 SNEGSKA (reference sequence). The CDR3 region has the DNA TGCAGTGCTAGAGCGGTTCAGAGCAACTATGGCTACACCTTC. Amino acids: CSARAVQSNYGYTF.

This clonotype appeared many times. The chain links TRBV12-3 or TRBV12-4 to TRBJ2-6; D is possibly TRBD2 (5 bases). This CDR3 has 13 residues. Trimming took off 8 bases at V and 2 bases at J, with 7 bases between the two ends. The CDR3 DNA reads TGTGCCAGCCGGGATACTGGGGCCAACGTCCTGACTTTC. This translates into CASRDTGANVLTF.

This clonotype was counted once. With a much larger clone just one base away, this may be a read error. This rearrangement joins TRBV7-8 to TRBJ2-1, with D unresolved. The V gene's germline CDR1 is SGHVS and CDR2 FQNEAQ. The CDR3 runs to 14 residues. V was cut by 1 base and J by 6 bases, with 10 bases left in between. The DNA of the CDR3 is TGTGCCAGCAGCTTAGGACCCCAGGTCAATGAGCAGTTCTTC. Protein: CASSLGPQVNEQFF.

The sample holds many counts of this clonotype. The V gene is TRBV29-1, the J gene TRBJ2-6; D remains unclear. The CDR3 contains 13 residues. CDR1 and CDR2 (germline): SQVTM, ANQGSEA. Trimming removed 5 bases at V and 0 bases at J, with 5 bases between. This chain's CDR3 is CSVLFSGANVLTF. CDR3 nucleotide sequence: TGCAGCGTTCTTTTCTCTGGGGCCAACGTCCTGACTTTC.

This clonotype was recorded many times. V and J are TRBV5-4 and TRBJ2-5; a weak D match, TRBD1 (6 bases). V lost 2 bases and J lost 1, with 9 bases in between. CDR1 is SGHNT, CDR2 YYREEE, per germline (reference sequence). The CDR3 consists of 14 residues. CDR3 sequence: CASSFLDSQETQYF. CDR3 in DNA: TGTGCCAGCAGCTTCCTGGACAGCCAAGAGACCCAGTACTTC. The complete variable domain, with remaining parts taken from reference TRBV5-4 and TRBJ2-5, reads ETGVTQSPTHLIKTRGQQVTLRCSSQSGHNTVSWYQQALGQGPQFIFQYYREEENGRGNFPPRFSGLQFPNYSSELNVNALELDDSALYLCASSFLDSQETQYFGPGTRLLVL.

A word on this clonotype: A read error may produce the germline difference seen at one junction end. The genes are TRBV7-9 and TRBJ2-2, with a tentative D call TRBD2 (5 bases). Germline V CDR1 and CDR2: SEHNR, FQNEAQ (reference sequence). This CDR3 comprises 13 residues. The CDR3 sequence: CVSQDPNTGELLF. The CDR3 bases are TGTGTCAGCCAGGATCCGAACACCGGGGAGCTGTTATTT. Full variable domain (outside the CDR3, taken from reference TRBV7-9 and TRBJ2-2): DTGVSQNPRHKITKRGQNVTFRCDPISEHNRLYWYRQTLGQGPEFLTYFQNEAQLEKSRLLSDRFSAERPKGSFSTLEIQRTEQGDSAMYLCVSQDPNTGELLFGEGSRLTVL.

The chain combines TRBV15 with TRBJ2-7, with TRBD1 matching 8 bases. Germline lookup yields CDR1 LNHNV and CDR2 YYDKDF (reference sequence). There are 13 residues in the CDR3. Trimming removed 10 bases from V and 7 bases from J; junction bases left unmatched: 12. DNA for the CDR3: TGTGCCATCAACAGATCGGACAGGGATGAGCAGTACTTC. The encoded protein is CAINRSDRDEQYF.

The V gene is TRBV5-4, the J gene TRBJ1-1; D gene unclear. Germline V gene lookup returns CDR1 SGHNT and CDR2 YYREEE (reference sequence). The V gene lost 1 base and the J gene lost 2 bases, with 9 bases spanning the gap. The CDR3 is 14 amino acids. The CDR3 DNA is TGTGCCAGCAGCTTGAGCGAGGGAAACACTGAAGCTTTCTTT. Its translation: CASSLSEGNTEAFF.

This clonotype turned up a few times. This CDR3 fails to terminate in the conserved phenylalanine or tryptophan, so it likely reflects a read error. CDR3 amino acids: CAWSVLVGETQYL. The CDR3, as DNA: TGTGCCTGGAGTGTACTGGTGGGTGAGACCCAGTACCTC. This chain connects TRBV30 to TRBJ2-5; D call uncertain. The ends were cut back, 0 bases at V and 5 bases at J, with 10 bases in the middle. The germline V gene has CDR1 GTSNPN and CDR2 SVGIG (reference sequence). This CDR3 has 13 residues.